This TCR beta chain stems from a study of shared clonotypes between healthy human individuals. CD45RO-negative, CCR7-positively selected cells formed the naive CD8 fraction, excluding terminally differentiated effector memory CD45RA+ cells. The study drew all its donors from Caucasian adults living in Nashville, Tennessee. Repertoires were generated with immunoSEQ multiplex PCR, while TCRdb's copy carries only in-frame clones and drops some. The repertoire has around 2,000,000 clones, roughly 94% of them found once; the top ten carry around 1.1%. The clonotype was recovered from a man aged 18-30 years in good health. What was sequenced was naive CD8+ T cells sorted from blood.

The CDR3 nucleotides read TGTGCCAGCACTCTGACAGGGGGGTCAGAGACCCAGTACTTC. This codes for CASTLTGGSETQYF. V is TRBV27 and J is TRBJ2-5, with 9 bases aligning to TRBD1. The junction had 7 bases not matched to a gene; V was cut back by 7 bases and J by 4 bases. This CDR3 region has 14 residues. CDR1 is MNHEY and CDR2 is SMNVEV in the germline V gene (reference sequence).